This T cell receptor (beta chain) was captured in a study of post-analysis software for immune sequencing data. Study as a whole: The courses of disease that were included comprised relapsing-remitting, secondary progressive and progressive-relapsing multiple sclerosis.

For this clonotype: No antigen is known for it.

With 3 bases removed from V and 1 base from J, the gap between germline ends came to 13 bases. The CDR3 is made up of 15 amino acids. Germline CDR1 and CDR2: GTSNPN and SVGIG (reference sequence). Unique molecular identifiers featured in each of the TCR beta cDNA libraries. From the PCR reads, TCRdb called clonotypes with MiXCR, one entry per CDR3 protein. The sample lists some 800,000 distinct CDR3 sequences, 46% occurring once. Study results and caveats: Strong co-clustering by F measure was seen for same-batch samples. Comparison of patients with controls showed 5 or 6 TRBV segments more frequent in patients, TRBV5-6, TRBV5-1 and TRBV20-1 among them.

Sequenced sample: blood. The chain joins TRBV30 to TRBJ2-4; TRBD1 is a possible D gene (5 bases). The TCR was taken from a girl aged 10 to 17 with multiple sclerosis. The CDR3, as DNA: TGTGCCTGGAGAGACAAGACAGCCGCCAAAAACATTCAGTACTTC. Protein sequence: CAWRDKTAAKNIQYF.